The 30 T cell receptor beta chains in this list originate from one sample, sequenced in a study of spatial heterogeneity in lung cancer. Sample time point: sample taken at primary tumor resection. Unsorted whole RNA from tumor, nontumor lung or frozen PBMC underwent sequencing. TCRdb independently ran MiXCR on the 5' RACE reads; one entry per CDR3 protein. The sample carries around 41,000 distinct CDR3 sequences, around 7.1% recorded once. The source material was PBMCs, sampled at surgery. These receptors were taken from a female donor with early-stage non-small cell lung cancer.

This clonotype was seen more than once but under ten times. V and J are TRBV4-1 and TRBJ2-2; tentative D call: TRBD1 (5 bases). CDR3 size: 16 residues. The ends were cut back, 5 bases at V and 2 bases at J, with 15 bases in the middle. CDR1 is MGHRA and CDR2 is YSYEKL in the germline V gene. The CDR3 nucleotides are TGCGCCAGCAGCTTCGACAGAACAGTAAACACCGGGGAGCTGTTTTTT. Protein sequence: CASSFDRTVNTGELFF.

This clonotype was counted ten times or more. The chain links TRBV12-3 or TRBV12-4 to TRBJ2-2; perhaps TRBD2 as D (6 bases). V lost 10 bases and J lost 4, with 7 bases in between. This CDR3 is built from 11 residues. The CDR3 spells CATGGTGELFF. The CDR3 DNA is TGTGCCACCGGGGGCACCGGGGAGCTGTTTTTT.

V and J are TRBV29-1 and TRBJ1-2; TRBD1 agrees at 9 bases. V was pared by 4 bases and J by 8 bases, with 5 bases of the junction left unmatched. Germline values: CDR1 SQVTM, CDR2 ANQGSEA. CDR3 length equals 12 residues. In DNA form, the CDR3 reads TGCAGCGTTGGGAACAGGGGGCTCGGCTACACCTTC. This encodes CSVGNRGLGYTF.

This chain joins TRBV20-1 and TRBJ1-2; 10 bases agree with TRBD1. The V gene end was trimmed by 6 bases and the J gene end by 2 bases; junction bases not matched to a gene: 6. CDR1 and CDR2 from the germline V gene are DFQATT and SNEGSKA (reference sequence). This CDR3 has 14 amino acids. CDR3 nucleotide sequence: TGCAGTGCCCCCCGGACAGGGGGGAACTATGGCTACACCTTC. Encoded protein: CSAPRTGGNYGYTF.

This clonotype was seen repeatedly, ten times or more. This chain links TRBV7-9 with TRBJ2-5; D remains ambiguous. Trimming stripped 4 bases from V and 4 bases from J, with 7 bases between. The CDR3 runs 12 residues. The germline gives CDR1 SEHNR, CDR2 FQNEAQ (reference sequence). This chain's CDR3 is CASSSIIETQYF. In DNA form, the CDR3 reads TGTGCCAGCAGCTCTATTATAGAGACCCAGTACTTC.

This clonotype turned up a few times. The chain couples TRBV4-1 to TRBJ1-2; TRBD1 matches at 7 bases. V gave up 2 bases and J gave up 2 bases; unmatched junction bases: 14. CDR1 MGHRA and CDR2 YSYEKL come from the germline V gene. The CDR3 runs 18 residues. This CDR3 reads CASSQPTARQGSNYGYTF. As DNA, the CDR3 is TGCGCCAGCAGCCAACCCACGGCCCGACAGGGATCGAACTATGGCTACACCTTC.

This clonotype was observed a few times. V is TRBV29-1 and J is TRBJ2-1; 9 bases match TRBD1. Trimming took 3 bases from V and 7 from J; bases not matched to a gene: 19. This CDR3 region has 18 residues. Germline V CDR1 and CDR2: SQVTM, ANQGSEA. This CDR3 reads CSVDLPPAGTGIFNEQFF. The CDR3 bases are TGCAGCGTTGATCTACCCCCAGCCGGGACAGGGATTTTTAATGAGCAGTTCTTC.

The CDR3 loop is CASSLGPRVGTDTQYF. The DNA of the CDR3 is TGCGCCAGCAGCTTAGGGCCCCGGGTCGGCACAGATACGCAGTATTTT. The chain combines TRBV5-1 with TRBJ2-3; D not certain. The V end was cut by 2 bases, the J end by 1 base, with 14 bases between. Germline lookup yields CDR1 SGHRS and CDR2 YFSETQ. The CDR3 loop spans 16 amino acids.

V gene TRBV12-3 or TRBV12-4 combines with J gene TRBJ2-5; unclear D gene. This CDR3 is built from 13 residues. The V end lost 5 bases, the J end lost 3 bases, and 10 bases lay between the germline ends. Here the CDR3 reads CASSGKSKETQYF. The CDR3 DNA sequence: TGTGCCAGCAGTGGCAAAAGCAAAGAGACCCAGTACTTC.

The sample holds a few counts of this clonotype. The chain combines TRBV5-1 with TRBJ2-5; D unclear. Germline loops: CDR1 SGHRS, CDR2 YFSETQ. With 0 bases removed from V and 7 bases from J, the gap between germline ends came to 7 bases. CDR3 length equals 12 residues. The CDR3 coding sequence is TGCGCCAGCAGCTTGGGTAGTATGACCCAGTACTTC. It codes for CASSLGSMTQYF.

This clonotype was counted at least ten times. V usage is TRBV6-5 and J usage is TRBJ2-3; D is unresolved. The germline V gene has CDR1 MNHEY and CDR2 SVGAGI. The CDR3 is made up of 18 amino acids. With 0 bases removed from V and 0 bases from J, the gap between germline ends came to 16 bases. The CDR3 sequence: CASSYSNFRVASTDTQYF. The CDR3 nucleotides read TGTGCCAGCAGTTACTCGAACTTTCGTGTCGCTAGCACAGATACGCAGTATTTT.

This clonotype was picked up one time. The V and J genes are TRBV7-2 and TRBJ1-1, with D perhaps matching TRBD1 (6 bases). The CDR3 totals 12 residues. Germline assignment: CDR1 SGHTA and CDR2 FQGNSA. V lost 3 bases and J 7 bases, leaving 9 bases between the germline ends. As DNA, the CDR3 is TGTGCCAGCAGCTTGGAGACAGGTGAAGCTTTCTTT. Encoded protein: CASSLETGEAFF. Full variable domain (missing parts from reference TRBV7-2 and TRBJ1-1): GAGVSQSPSNKVTEKGKDVELRCDPISGHTALYWYRQSLGQGLEFLIYFQGNSAPDKSGLPSDRFSAERTGGSVSTLTIQRTQQEDSAVYLCASSLETGEAFFGQGTRLTVV.

CDR3 in DNA: TGTGCCAGTACCGGGGCCGGGTCGAACACTGAAGCTTTCTTT. Protein product: CASTGAGSNTEAFF. The V gene is TRBV19, the J gene TRBJ1-1, with a tentative D call TRBD1 (5 bases). V was pared by 7 bases and J by 1 base, with 13 bases between. The CDR3 loop spans 14 amino acids. Germline CDR1 reads LNHDA; CDR2 reads SQIVND (reference sequence). The full variable domain, completed using reference TRBV19 and TRBJ1-1, is DGGITQSPKYLFRKEGQNVTLSCEQNLNHDAMYWYRQDPGQGLRLIYYSQIVNDFQKGDIAEGYSVSREKKESFPLTVTSAQKNPTAFYLCASTGAGSNTEAFFGQGTRLTVV.

This chain uses TRBV11-2 with TRBJ1-2; TRBD1 might be the D (6 bases). The CDR3 loop spans 19 amino acids. V shed 5 bases and J shed 2 bases, with 27 bases lying between them. The germline V gene has CDR1 SGHAT and CDR2 FQNNGV. For the CDR3, the DNA is TGTGCCAGCAGCCCAAGAATTAGGGGGGTTGACGGCGGCAACTATGGCTACACCTTC. Amino acids: CASSPRIRGVDGGNYGYTF.

This clonotype was detected many times. V is TRBV6-2 or TRBV6-3 and J is TRBJ1-1; D gene unclear. V lost 7 bases, J lost 2 bases, and 8 bases lay in between. The germline V gene has CDR1 MNHEY and CDR2 SVGEGT. The CDR3 is 12 amino acids. CDR3 sequence reads: CASKGDNTEAFF. As DNA, the CDR3 is TGTGCCAGCAAGGGAGACAACACTGAAGCTTTCTTT.

This clonotype was counted many times. The chain recombines TRBV7-2 with TRBJ1-1, with D perhaps matching TRBD1 (5 bases). The CDR3 sequence is 15 residues long. Trimming stripped 5 bases from V and 0 bases from J, with 13 bases between. Germline CDR1 reads SGHTA; CDR2 reads FQGNSA. CDR3 region: CASSPRTFMNTEAFF. The CDR3 DNA is TGTGCCAGCAGCCCGCGGACATTCATGAACACTGAAGCTTTCTTT.

The chain joins TRBV7-9 to TRBJ2-4, with D possibly TRBD1 on 6 matching bases. The germline gives CDR1 SEHNR, CDR2 FQNEAQ (reference sequence). CDR3 size: 13 residues. V was cut by 5 bases and J by 3 bases, with 8 bases left in between. CDR3 DNA sequence: TGTGCCAGCAGCCTGGACAGCAAAAACATTCAGTACTTC. This codes for CASSLDSKNIQYF. Looking up the rest from reference TRBV7-9 and TRBJ2-4 gives the full variable domain: DTGVSQNPRHKITKRGQNVTFRCDPISEHNRLYWYRQTLGQGPEFLTYFQNEAQLEKSRLLSDRFSAERPKGSFSTLEIQRTEQGDSAMYLCASSLDSKNIQYFGAGTRLSVL.

In this sample, this clonotype turned up many times. The V gene is TRBV7-2, the J gene TRBJ2-7; D call uncertain. Germline V CDR1 and CDR2: SGHTA, FQGNSA. Trimming shortened V by 4 bases and J by 7 bases, and 8 bases separated the two germline ends. The CDR3 is 11 amino acids. CDR3 region: CASSSLREQYF. In DNA form, the CDR3 reads TGTGCCAGCAGCTCCCTTAGGGAGCAGTACTTC. Full variable domain (outside the CDR3, taken from reference TRBV7-2 and TRBJ2-7): GAGVSQSPSNKVTEKGKDVELRCDPISGHTALYWYRQSLGQGLEFLIYFQGNSAPDKSGLPSDRFSAERTGGSVSTLTIQRTQQEDSAVYLCASSSLREQYFGPGTRLTVT.

Points on this clonotype: A much larger clone differs from this one at a single base, so this may be a read error. The chain uses TRBV6-5 and TRBJ1-2; TRBD1 might be the D (6 bases). CDR3 length: 12 amino acids. V gave up 10 bases and J gave up 6 bases, with 15 bases separating them. Germline values: CDR1 MNHEY, CDR2 SVGAGI. The CDR3 sequence is CANQTGLNGYTF. Written as DNA, the CDR3 is TGTGCCAACCAAACAGGGTTGAATGGCTACACCTTC.

The chain couples TRBV6-5 to TRBJ2-5; D could derive from TRBD1 or TRBD2 (5 bases each). This CDR3 region has 16 residues. Germline CDR1 is MNHEY and CDR2 is SVGAGI. Trimming shortened V by 0 bases and J by 7 bases, and 18 bases separated the two germline ends. The DNA of the CDR3 is TGTGCCAGCAGTTACTCGAATAGACCCGATGGGGGGACCCAGTACTTC. It is translated as CASSYSNRPDGGTQYF.

This clonotype has a count of ten or more. The CDR3: CSAIPRKNIQYF. The DNA of the CDR3 is TGCAGTGCTATCCCCCGCAAAAACATTCAGTACTTC. This chain links TRBV20-1 with TRBJ2-4; D is unresolved. The CDR3 extends over 12 amino acids. The V gene's germline CDR1 is DFQATT and CDR2 SNEGSKA (reference sequence). V lost 4 bases, J lost 3 bases, and 7 bases lay in between.

This clonotype was recorded many times. The genes are TRBV6-6 and TRBJ1-4, with no clear D. The CDR3 has 16 amino acids. The germline V gene has CDR1 MNHNY and CDR2 SVGAGI (reference sequence). The V end lost 2 bases, the J end lost 5 bases, and 15 bases lay between the germline ends. Written as DNA, the CDR3 is TGTGCCAGCAGTTACCCCGGCCTTCCTCGCAATGAAAAACTGTTTTTT. This sequence encodes CASSYPGLPRNEKLFF.

This clonotype was picked up many times. DNA for the CDR3: TGTGCCAGCTCACCCGGAGGGAGCTCCTACAATGAGCAGTTCTTC. Its protein product is CASSPGGSSYNEQFF. The rearrangement uses TRBV18 and TRBJ2-1; D may be TRBD2 (6 bases). V shed 3 bases and J shed 0 bases, with 9 bases lying between them. This CDR3 comprises 15 residues. CDR1 KGHSH and CDR2 LQKENI come from the germline V gene. The full variable domain, completed using reference TRBV18 and TRBJ2-1, is NAGVMQNPRHLVRRRGQEARLRCSPMKGHSHVYWYRQLPEEGLKFMVYLQKENIIDESGMPKERFSAEFPKEGPSILRIQQVVRGDSAAYFCASSPGGSSYNEQFFGPGTRLTVL.

The chain links TRBV7-2 to TRBJ1-2; D gene uncertain. The length of the CDR3 is 13 residues. Germline loops: CDR1 SGHTA, CDR2 FQGNSA. V shed 0 bases and J shed 2 bases, with 4 bases lying between them. DNA of the CDR3: TGTGCCAGCAGCTTAGCAGGGAACTATGGCTACACCTTC. It is translated as CASSLAGNYGYTF.

This clonotype was picked up a small number of times. The chain combines TRBV6-5 with TRBJ2-1; D gene ambiguous. This CDR3 has 12 amino acids. Trimming left V 6 bases short and J 9 bases short, with 12 bases between. Germline CDR1 MNHEY, CDR2 SVGAGI. Here the CDR3 reads CASRELEGEQFF. DNA of the CDR3: TGTGCCAGCAGAGAATTAGAAGGTGAGCAGTTCTTC.

The chain carries TRBV6-6 and TRBJ1-2, with D perhaps TRBD1 (5 bases). Trimming removed 5 bases at V and 6 bases at J, with 19 bases between. The CDR3 covers 15 residues. The germline V gene encodes CDR1 MNHNY and CDR2 SVGAGI (reference sequence). CDR3 protein: CASSPPPGGRDGYTF. For the CDR3, the DNA is TGTGCCAGCAGTCCACCTCCCGGGGGAAGGGATGGCTACACCTTC.

This clonotype was seen repeatedly, ten times or more. The chain has TRBV3-2 and TRBJ2-5; the D call of TRBD2 is as the table states it, not checked on the DNA. TRBV3-2 is assigned pseudogene status. This CDR3 spans 16 amino acids. CDR3 nucleotides: TGTGCCAGCAGCCAAGACCACCGGGAGGAAGAGGAGACCCAGTACTTC. Its protein product is CASSQDHREEEETQYF.

This clonotype was recorded many times. The chain employs TRBV5-8 and TRBJ2-5; D is uncertain. CDR1 and CDR2 (germline): SGHTS, YDEGEE. The CDR3 contains 12 residues. Trimming left V 1 base short and J 5 bases short, with 6 bases between. CDR3 coding DNA: TGTGCCAGCAGCTTGCTGGTGGAGACCCAGTACTTC. This sequence encodes CASSLLVETQYF.

At least ten counts were recorded for this clonotype. The V and J genes are TRBV5-1 and TRBJ1-2, with a possible D match to TRBD1 (6 bases). The CDR3 sequence is 13 residues long. CDR1 and CDR2 (germline): SGHRS, YFSETQ. V shed 7 bases and J shed 8 bases, with 18 bases lying between them. The CDR3 sequence is CASGYTGLGGYTF. The CDR3, as DNA: TGCGCCAGCGGCTATACAGGGTTGGGAGGCTACACCTTC.

The chain has TRBV7-3 and TRBJ1-2, with 8 bases matching TRBD1. The CDR3 is made up of 17 amino acids. The J segment lost 0 bases and the V segment lost 5 bases, leaving 11 bases of the junction unmatched. From germline, CDR1 is SGHTA and CDR2 FQGTGA. The CDR3 coding sequence is TGTGCCAGCAGCCCTAGGGGGACAGGAACCTCTAACTATGGCTACACCTTC. This gives the protein CASSPRGTGTSNYGYTF. The variable domain in full, with the rest retrieved from reference TRBV7-3 and TRBJ1-2, is GAGVSQTPSNKVTEKGKYVELRCDPISGHTALYWYRQSLGQGPEFLIYFQGTGAADDSGLPNDRFFAVRPEGSVSTLKIQRTERGDSAVYLCASSPRGTGTSNYGYTFGSGTRLTVV.